The table lists the clone carrying this T cell receptor beta chain with a few counts. The antigen remains unidentified. The CDR3 is 15 residues long. Trimming stripped 2 bases from V and 0 bases from J, with 10 bases between. Germline V gene sequence: CDR1 MNHNS, CDR2 SASEGT. This entry is derived from a study of T cell repertoires in cytomegalovirus infection. On the study more broadly: Recently identified HLA-C-restricted and well-studied HLA-B-restricted CMV epitopes were used. The public TCR beta signatures pointed to both CMV infection and matching HLA type.

TCRdb used MiXCR to reprocess the reads, holding one entry per CDR3 protein. The sample lists 650,000 to 900,000 distinct CDR3 sequences, about 29% occurring once. Whole-study findings and limits: Ex vivo responses were dominated by HLA-C-restricted CMV-specific TCR beta clonotypes.

The J gene is TRBJ1-1, the V gene TRBV6-1; D unclear. The sequenced sample was cultured CD8+ T cells from PBMCs, obtained from culture after CMV antigen stimulation. The clonotype was recovered from a human donor in good health (CMV status not recorded). Some clones in this sample may be carry-over from other donors' samples. CDR3 residues: CASSETDGLNTEAFF. CDR3 nucleotide sequence: TGTGCCAGCAGTGAAACGGACGGATTGAACACTGAAGCTTTCTTT.